This entry is about one TCR beta chain. Its specificity is not known. The sample comes from a study of cytomegalovirus exposure and HLA in healthy donors. Whole-study findings and limits: In an earlier analysis, productive rearrangement rates for most beta V segments clustered near 87% or 30%.

PCR amplification relied on 60 Vbeta primers (plus 13 Jbeta primers). Profiling relied on immunoSEQ multiplex PCR, and the TCRdb table lists in-frame clones only, not all of them. Of about 140,000 clones in the sample, approximately 81% were seen once. Trimming at V came to 4 bases and at J to 8 bases, leaving 4 bases not matched to a gene. Germline CDR1 and CDR2: MNHNS and SASEGT. The CDR3 extends over 13 amino acids. The sequenced material came from PBMCs. The chain couples TRBV6-1 to TRBJ1-1; TRBD1 matches 10 bases. The source of this sequence is a woman aged 40-49 years in good health and CMV-seropositive. The CDR3 loop is CASSVDRGREAFF. In DNA form, the CDR3 reads TGTGCCAGCAGTGTTGACAGGGGGCGAGAAGCTTTCTTT.